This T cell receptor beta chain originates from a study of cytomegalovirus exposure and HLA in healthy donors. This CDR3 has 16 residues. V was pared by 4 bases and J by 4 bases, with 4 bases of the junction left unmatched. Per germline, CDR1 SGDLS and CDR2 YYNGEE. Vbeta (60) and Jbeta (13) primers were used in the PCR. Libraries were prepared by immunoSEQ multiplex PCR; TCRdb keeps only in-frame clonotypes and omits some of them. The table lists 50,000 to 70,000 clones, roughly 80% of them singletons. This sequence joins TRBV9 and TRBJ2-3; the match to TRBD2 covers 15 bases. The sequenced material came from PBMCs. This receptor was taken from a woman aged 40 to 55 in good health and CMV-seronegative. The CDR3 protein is CASSSRTSGRADTQYF. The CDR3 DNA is TGTGCCAGCAGCTCGCGGACTAGCGGGAGGGCAGATACGCAGTATTTT.